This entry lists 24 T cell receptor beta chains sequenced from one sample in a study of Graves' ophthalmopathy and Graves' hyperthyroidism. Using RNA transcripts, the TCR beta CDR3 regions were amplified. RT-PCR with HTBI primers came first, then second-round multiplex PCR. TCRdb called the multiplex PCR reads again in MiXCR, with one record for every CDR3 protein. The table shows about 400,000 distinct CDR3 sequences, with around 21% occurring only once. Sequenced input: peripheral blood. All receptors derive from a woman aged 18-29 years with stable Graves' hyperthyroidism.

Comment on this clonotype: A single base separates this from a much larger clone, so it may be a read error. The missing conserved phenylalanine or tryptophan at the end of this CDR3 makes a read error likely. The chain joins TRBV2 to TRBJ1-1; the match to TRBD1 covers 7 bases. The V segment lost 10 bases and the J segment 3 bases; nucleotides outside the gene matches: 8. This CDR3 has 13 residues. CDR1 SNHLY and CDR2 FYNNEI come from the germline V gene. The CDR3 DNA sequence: TGTGCCAACCGACAGGGACCGTACACTGAAGCTTTCTTG. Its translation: CANRQGPYTEAFL.

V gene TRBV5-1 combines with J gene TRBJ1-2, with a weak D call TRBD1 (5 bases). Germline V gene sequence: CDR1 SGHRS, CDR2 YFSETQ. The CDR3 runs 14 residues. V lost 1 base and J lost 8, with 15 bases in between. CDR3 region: CASSLTGTDAGYTF. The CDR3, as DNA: TGCGCCAGCAGCTTGACCGGGACCGATGCGGGCTACACCTTC.

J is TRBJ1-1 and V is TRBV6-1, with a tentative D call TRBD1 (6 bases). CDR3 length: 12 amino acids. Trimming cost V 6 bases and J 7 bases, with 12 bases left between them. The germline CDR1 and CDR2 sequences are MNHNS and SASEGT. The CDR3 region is CASRAGGREAFF. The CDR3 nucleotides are TGTGCCAGCAGAGCGGGGGGGCGTGAAGCTTTCTTT.

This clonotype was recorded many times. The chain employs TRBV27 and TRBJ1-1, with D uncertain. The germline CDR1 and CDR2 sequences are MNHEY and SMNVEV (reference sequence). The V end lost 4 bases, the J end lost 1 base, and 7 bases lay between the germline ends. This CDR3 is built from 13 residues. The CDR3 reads CASSSIANTEAFF. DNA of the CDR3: TGTGCCAGCAGTTCCATTGCGAACACTGAAGCTTTCTTT.

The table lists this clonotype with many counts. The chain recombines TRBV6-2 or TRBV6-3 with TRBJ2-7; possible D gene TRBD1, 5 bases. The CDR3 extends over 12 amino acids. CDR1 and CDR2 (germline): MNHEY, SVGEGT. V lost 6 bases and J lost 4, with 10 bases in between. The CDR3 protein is CASSQTEYEQYF. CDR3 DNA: TGTGCCAGCAGCCAGACAGAGTACGAGCAGTACTTC.

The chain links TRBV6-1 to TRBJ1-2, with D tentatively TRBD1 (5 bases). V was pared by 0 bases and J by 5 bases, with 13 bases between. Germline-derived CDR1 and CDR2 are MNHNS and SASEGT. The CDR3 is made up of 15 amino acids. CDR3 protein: CASSEAMQGRYGYTF. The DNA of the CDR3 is TGTGCCAGCAGTGAAGCGATGCAGGGAAGGTATGGCTACACCTTC.

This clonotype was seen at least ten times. The CDR3 bases are TGTGCCAGCAGCCTCATGTCCGGAGGGGAGCAGTACTTC. It encodes CASSLMSGGEQYF. V is TRBV12-3 or TRBV12-4 and J is TRBJ2-7, with D perhaps matching TRBD2 (6 bases). V was pared by 6 bases and J by 7 bases, with 16 bases between. This CDR3 is 13 amino acids long.

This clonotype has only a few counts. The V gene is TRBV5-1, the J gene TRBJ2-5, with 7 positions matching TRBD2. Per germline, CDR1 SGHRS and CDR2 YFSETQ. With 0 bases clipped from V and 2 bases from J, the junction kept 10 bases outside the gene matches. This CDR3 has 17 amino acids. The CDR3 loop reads CASSLESQRELQETQYF. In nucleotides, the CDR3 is TGCGCCAGCAGCTTGGAATCGCAGCGGGAACTTCAAGAGACCCAGTACTTC.

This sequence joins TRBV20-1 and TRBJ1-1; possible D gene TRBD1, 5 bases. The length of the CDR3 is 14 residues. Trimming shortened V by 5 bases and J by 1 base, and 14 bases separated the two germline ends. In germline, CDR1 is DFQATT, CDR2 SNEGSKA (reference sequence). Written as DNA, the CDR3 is TGCAGTGCTGGGTACCCCGGGACGAACACTGAAGCTTTCTTT. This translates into CSAGYPGTNTEAFF.

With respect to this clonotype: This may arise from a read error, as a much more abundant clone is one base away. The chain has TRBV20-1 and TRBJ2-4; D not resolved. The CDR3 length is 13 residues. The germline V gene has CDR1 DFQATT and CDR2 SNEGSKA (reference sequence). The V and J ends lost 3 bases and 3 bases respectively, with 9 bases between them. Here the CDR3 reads CSASGWIKNIQYF. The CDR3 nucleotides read TGCAGTGCTAGTGGGTGGATCAAAAACATTCAGTACTTC.

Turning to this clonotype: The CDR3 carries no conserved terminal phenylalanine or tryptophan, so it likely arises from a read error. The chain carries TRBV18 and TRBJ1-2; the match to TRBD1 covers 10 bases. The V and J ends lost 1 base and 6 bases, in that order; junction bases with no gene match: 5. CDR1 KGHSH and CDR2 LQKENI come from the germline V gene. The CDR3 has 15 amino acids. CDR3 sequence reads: CASSPRDRGIDGYTL. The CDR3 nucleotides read TGTGCCAGCTCACCACGGGACAGGGGAATAGATGGCTACACCCTC.

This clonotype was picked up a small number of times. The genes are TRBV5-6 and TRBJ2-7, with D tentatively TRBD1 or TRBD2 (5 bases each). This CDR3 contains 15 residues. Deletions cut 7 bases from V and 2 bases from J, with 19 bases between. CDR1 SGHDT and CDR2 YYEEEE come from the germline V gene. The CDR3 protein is CASLSQRDGPYEQYF. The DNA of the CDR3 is TGTGCCAGCCTTTCCCAACGGGACGGACCCTACGAGCAGTACTTC.

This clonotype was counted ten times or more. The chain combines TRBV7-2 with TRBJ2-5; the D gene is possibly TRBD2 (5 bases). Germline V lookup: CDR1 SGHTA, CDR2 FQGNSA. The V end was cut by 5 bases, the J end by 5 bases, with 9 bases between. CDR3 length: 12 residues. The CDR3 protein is CASSRRGETQYF. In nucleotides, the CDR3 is TGTGCCAGCAGCCGACGAGGGGAGACCCAGTACTTC.

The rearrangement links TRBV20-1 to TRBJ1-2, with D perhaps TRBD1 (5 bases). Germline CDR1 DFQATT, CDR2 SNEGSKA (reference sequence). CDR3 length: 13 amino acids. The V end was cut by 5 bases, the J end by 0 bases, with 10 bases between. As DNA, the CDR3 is TGCAGTGCTGGACACCTCTCTAACTATGGCTACACCTTC. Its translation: CSAGHLSNYGYTF.

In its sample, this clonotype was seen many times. The CDR3 here is CASSPFSGSSYEQYF. The DNA of the CDR3 is TGCGCCAGCAGCCCGTTCAGCGGGAGTAGCTACGAGCAGTACTTC. The chain couples TRBV4-1 to TRBJ2-7; 8 positions match TRBD2. V was pared by 4 bases and J by 3 bases, with 8 bases of the junction left unmatched. Germline assignment: CDR1 MGHRA and CDR2 YSYEKL. There are 15 residues in the CDR3.

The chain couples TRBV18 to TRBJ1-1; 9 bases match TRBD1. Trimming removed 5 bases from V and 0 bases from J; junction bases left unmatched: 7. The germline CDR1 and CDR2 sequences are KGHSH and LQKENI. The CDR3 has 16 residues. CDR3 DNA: TGTGCCAGCTCAGGGACAGGGACGGGGGTGAACACTGAAGCTTTCTTT. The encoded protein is CASSGTGTGVNTEAFF. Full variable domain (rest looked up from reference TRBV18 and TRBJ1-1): NAGVMQNPRHLVRRRGQEARLRCSPMKGHSHVYWYRQLPEEGLKFMVYLQKENIIDESGMPKERFSAEFPKEGPSILRIQQVVRGDSAAYFCASSGTGTGVNTEAFFGQGTRLTVV.

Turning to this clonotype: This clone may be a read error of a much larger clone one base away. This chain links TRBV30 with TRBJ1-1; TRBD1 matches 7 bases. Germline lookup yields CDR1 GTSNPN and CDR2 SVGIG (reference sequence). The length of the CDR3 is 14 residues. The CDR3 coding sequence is TGTGCCTGGATGTACAGGGGCATGAACACTGAAGCTTGCTTT. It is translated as CAWMYRGMNTEACF. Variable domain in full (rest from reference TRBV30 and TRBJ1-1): SQTIHQWPATLVQPVGSPLSLECTVEGTSNPNLYWYRQAAGRGLQLLFYSVGIGQISSEVPQNLSASRPQDRQFILSSKKLLLSDSGFYLCAWMYRGMNTEACFGQGTRLTVV.

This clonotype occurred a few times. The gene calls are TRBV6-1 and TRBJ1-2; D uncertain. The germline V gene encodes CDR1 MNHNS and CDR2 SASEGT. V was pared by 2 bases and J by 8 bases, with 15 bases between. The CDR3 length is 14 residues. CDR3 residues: CASSETPDGSGYTF. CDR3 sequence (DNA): TGTGCCAGCAGTGAAACCCCGGACGGGTCAGGCTACACCTTC.

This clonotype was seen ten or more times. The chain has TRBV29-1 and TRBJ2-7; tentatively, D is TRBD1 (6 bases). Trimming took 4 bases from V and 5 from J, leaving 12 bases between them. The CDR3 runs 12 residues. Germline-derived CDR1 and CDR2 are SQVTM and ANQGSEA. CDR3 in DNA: TGCAGCGTTGGGCTAGGGGGAAACGAGCAGTACTTC. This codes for CSVGLGGNEQYF.

CDR3 loop: CATSRSSETQYF. CDR3 sequence (DNA): TGTGCCACCAGCAGATCCTCGGAGACCCAGTACTTC. V usage is TRBV15 and J usage is TRBJ2-5, with D unresolved. Germline CDR1 is LNHNV and CDR2 is YYDKDF (reference sequence). The CDR3 runs to 12 residues. V was cut by 2 bases and J by 5 bases, with 6 bases left in between.

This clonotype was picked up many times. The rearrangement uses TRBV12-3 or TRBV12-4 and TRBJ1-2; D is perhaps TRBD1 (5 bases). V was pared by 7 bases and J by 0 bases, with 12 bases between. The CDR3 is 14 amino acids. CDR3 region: CASTNAGTNYGYTF. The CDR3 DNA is TGTGCCAGCACTAATGCAGGGACTAACTATGGCTACACCTTC.

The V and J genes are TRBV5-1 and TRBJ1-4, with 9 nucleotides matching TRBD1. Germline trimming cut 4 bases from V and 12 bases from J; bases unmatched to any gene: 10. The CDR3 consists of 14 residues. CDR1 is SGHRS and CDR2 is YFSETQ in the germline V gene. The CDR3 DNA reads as TGCGCCAGCAGCCCAGGACAGGGGTTTGAGGAACTGTTTTTT. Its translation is CASSPGQGFEELFF.

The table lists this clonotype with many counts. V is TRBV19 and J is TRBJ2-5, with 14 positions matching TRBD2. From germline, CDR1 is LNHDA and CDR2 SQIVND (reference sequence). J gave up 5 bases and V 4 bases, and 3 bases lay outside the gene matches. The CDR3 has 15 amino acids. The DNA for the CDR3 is TGTGCCAGTAGTAAGGGACTAGCGGGAGTTGAGACCCAGTACTTC. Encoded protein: CASSKGLAGVETQYF.

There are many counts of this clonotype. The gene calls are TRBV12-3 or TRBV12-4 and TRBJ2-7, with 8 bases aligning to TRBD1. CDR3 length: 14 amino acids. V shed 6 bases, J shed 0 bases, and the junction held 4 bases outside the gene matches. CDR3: CASRRQGISYEQYF. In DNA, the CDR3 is TGTGCCAGCAGACGACAGGGGATCTCCTACGAGCAGTACTTC.